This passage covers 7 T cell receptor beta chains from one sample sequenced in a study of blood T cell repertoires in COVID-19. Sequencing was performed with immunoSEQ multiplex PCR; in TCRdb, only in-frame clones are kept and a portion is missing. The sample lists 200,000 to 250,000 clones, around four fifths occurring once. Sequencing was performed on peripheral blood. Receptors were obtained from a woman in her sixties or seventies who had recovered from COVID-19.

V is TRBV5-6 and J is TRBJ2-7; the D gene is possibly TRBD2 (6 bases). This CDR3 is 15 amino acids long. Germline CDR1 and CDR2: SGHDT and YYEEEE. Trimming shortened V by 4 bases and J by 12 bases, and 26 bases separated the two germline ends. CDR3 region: CASSPSGEGSLVSYF. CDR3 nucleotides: TGTGCCAGCAGCCCGTCGGGAGAAGGGTCATTGGTGTCGTACTTC.

The CDR3 spells CASSLGRRDYGYTF. The CDR3 nucleotides read TGCGCCAGCAGCTTGGGCAGGCGAGACTATGGCTACACCTTC. The chain has TRBV5-1 and TRBJ1-2; D ambiguous. Trimming left V 0 bases short and J 3 bases short, with 9 bases between. CDR1 and CDR2 from the germline V gene are SGHRS and YFSETQ. The CDR3 is 14 residues long.

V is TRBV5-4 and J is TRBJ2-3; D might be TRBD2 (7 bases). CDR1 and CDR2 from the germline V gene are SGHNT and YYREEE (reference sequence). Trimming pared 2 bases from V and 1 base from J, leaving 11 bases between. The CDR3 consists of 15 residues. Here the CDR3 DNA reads TGTGCCAGCAGCTTCTCCGGGGGGCGCACAGATACGCAGTATTTT. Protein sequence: CASSFSGGRTDTQYF.

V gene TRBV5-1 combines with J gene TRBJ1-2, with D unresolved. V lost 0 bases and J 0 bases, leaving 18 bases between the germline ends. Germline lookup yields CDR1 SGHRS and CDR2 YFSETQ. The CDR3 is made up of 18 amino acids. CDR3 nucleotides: TGCGCCAGCAGCTTGGGGAGCTTATTGAGGGTAACTAACTATGGCTACACCTTC. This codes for CASSLGSLLRVTNYGYTF.

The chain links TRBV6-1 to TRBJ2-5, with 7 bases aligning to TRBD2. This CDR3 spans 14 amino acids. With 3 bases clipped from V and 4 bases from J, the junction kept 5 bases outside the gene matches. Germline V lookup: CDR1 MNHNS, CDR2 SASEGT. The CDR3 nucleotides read TGTGCCAGCAGTGAGGGGGGGTACCGAGAGACCCAGTACTTC. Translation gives CASSEGGYRETQYF.

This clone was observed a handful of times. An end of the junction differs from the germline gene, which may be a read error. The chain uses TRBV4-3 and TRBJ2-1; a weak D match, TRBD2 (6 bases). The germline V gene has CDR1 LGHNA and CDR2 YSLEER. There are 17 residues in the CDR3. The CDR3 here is CASSQDFTRDSNNEQFF. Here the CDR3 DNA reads TGCGCCAGCAGCCAAGATTTTACCCGGGACTCCAACAATGAGCAGTTCTTC.

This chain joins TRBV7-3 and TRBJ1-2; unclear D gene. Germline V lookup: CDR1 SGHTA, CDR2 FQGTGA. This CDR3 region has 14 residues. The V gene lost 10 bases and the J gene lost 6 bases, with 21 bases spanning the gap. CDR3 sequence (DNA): TGTGCCATCCCCCCTACCTCAAAGTATGATGGCTACACCTTC. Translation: CAIPPTSKYDGYTF.